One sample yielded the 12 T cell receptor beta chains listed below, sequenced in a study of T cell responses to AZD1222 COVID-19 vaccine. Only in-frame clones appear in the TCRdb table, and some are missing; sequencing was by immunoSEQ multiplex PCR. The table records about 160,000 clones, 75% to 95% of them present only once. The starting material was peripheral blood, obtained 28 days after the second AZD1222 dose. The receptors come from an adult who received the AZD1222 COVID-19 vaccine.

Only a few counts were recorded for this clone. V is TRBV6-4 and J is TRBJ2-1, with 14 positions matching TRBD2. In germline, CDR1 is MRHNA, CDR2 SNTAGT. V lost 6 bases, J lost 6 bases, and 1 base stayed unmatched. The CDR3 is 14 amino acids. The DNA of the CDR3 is TGTGCCAGCAGCGGGACTAGCGGGAGCAATGAGCAGTTCTTC. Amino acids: CASSGTSGSNEQFF.

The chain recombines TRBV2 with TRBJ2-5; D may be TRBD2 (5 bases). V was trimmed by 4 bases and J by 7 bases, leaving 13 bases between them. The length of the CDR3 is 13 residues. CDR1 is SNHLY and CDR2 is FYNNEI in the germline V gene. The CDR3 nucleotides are TGTGCCAGCAGTGCGACGCCCAGCGGGACCCAGTACTTC. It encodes CASSATPSGTQYF.

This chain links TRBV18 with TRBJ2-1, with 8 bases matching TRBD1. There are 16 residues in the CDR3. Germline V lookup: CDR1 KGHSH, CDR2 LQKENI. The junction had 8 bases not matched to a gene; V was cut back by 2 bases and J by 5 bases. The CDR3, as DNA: TGTGCCAGCTCACCAATACGACAGGGGCCCCACAATGAGCAGTTCTTC. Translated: CASSPIRQGPHNEQFF.

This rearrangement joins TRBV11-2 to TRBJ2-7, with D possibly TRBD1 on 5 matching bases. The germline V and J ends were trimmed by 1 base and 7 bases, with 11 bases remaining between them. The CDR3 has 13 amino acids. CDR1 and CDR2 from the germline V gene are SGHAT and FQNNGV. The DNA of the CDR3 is TGTGCCAGCAGCTTAGCTGGGGCAGGGGAGCAGTACTTC. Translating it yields CASSLAGAGEQYF.

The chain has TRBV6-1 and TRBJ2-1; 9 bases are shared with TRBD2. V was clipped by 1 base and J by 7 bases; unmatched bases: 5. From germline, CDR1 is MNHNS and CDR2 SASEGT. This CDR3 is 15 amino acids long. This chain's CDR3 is CASSEGLAGNNEQFF. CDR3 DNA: TGTGCCAGCAGTGAAGGGCTAGCGGGAAATAATGAGCAGTTCTTC.

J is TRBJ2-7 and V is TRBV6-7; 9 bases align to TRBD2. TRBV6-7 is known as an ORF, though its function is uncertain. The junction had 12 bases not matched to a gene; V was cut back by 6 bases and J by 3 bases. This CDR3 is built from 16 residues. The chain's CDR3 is CASSRRLAGRDYEQYF. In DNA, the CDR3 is TGTGCCAGCAGCCGACGCCTAGCGGGAAGGGACTACGAGCAGTACTTC.

Here the CDR3 reads CASATQVFGYTF. CDR3 coding DNA: TGTGCCAGCGCGACACAGGTGTTTGGCTACACCTTC. The gene calls are TRBV2 and TRBJ1-2, with D possibly matching TRBD1 (5 bases). CDR1 is SNHLY and CDR2 is FYNNEI in the germline V gene. The CDR3 has 12 amino acids. Trimming removed 8 bases at V and 7 bases at J, with 14 bases between.

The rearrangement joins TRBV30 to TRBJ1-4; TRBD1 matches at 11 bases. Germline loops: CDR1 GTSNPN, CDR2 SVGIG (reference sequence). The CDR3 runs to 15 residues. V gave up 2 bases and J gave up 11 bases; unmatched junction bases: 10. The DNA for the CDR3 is TGTGCCTGGAGTCCCCGGACAGGGGGCCAAGGGAAACTGTTTTTT. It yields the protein CAWSPRTGGQGKLFF.

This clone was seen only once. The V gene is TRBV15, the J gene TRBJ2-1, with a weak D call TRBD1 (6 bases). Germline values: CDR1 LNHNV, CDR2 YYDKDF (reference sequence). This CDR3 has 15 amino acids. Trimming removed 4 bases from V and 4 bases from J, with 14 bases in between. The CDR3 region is CATSKARTAYNEQFF. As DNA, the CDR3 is TGTGCCACCAGCAAGGCCAGGACAGCTTACAATGAGCAGTTCTTC.

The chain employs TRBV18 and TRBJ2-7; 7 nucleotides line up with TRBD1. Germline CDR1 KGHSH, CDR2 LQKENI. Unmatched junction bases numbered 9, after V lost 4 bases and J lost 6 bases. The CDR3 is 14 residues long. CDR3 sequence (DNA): TGTGCCAGCTCACTCTCCGGGACAGACTCCGAGCAGTACTTC. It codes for CASSLSGTDSEQYF.

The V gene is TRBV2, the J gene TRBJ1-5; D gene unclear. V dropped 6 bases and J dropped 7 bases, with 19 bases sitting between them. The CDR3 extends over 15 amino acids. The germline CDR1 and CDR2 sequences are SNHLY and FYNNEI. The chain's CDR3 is CASRATTRRRQPQHF. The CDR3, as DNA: TGTGCCAGCAGGGCCACGACACGCCGGAGACAGCCCCAGCATTTT.

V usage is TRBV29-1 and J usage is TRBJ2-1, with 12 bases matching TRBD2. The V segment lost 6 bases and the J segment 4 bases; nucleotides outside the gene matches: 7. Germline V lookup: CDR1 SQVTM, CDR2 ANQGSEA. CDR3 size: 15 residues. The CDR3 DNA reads TGCAGCGTCCAGACTAGCGGGAGTACATACAATGAGCAGTTCTTC. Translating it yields CSVQTSGSTYNEQFF.